This T cell receptor (beta chain) was documented in a study of blood T cell repertoires in COVID-19. Overall study context: T cells, B-cell-depleted T cells, or PBMCs provided the cDNA or gDNA that served as material.

This CDR3 comprises 14 residues. Per germline, CDR1 SNHLY and CDR2 FYNNEI. V gave up 4 bases and J gave up 5 bases; unmatched junction bases: 5. Here immunoSEQ multiplex PCR was the method, and the copy in TCRdb shows in-frame clones only, minus some. The sample holds 300,000 to 450,000 clones, approximately 89% seen once. Sample: peripheral blood. The rearrangement joins TRBV2 to TRBJ1-2; 9 bases map to TRBD1. The clonotype was recovered from a woman aged 55-70 years with COVID-19, enrolled during active disease. The CDR3: CASSGTGVPYGYTF. The CDR3 coding sequence is TGTGCCAGCAGTGGGACAGGGGTGCCTTATGGCTACACCTTC.